This T cell receptor beta chain was retrieved from a study of PD-1 blockade in classical Hodgkin lymphoma. Study results and caveats: With respect to the repertoire differences, their causes, possibly disease activity or prior therapy, remain undefined. Reported findings placed baseline TCR diversity lower in newly diagnosed patients (compared with healthy donors).

As regards this clone: Its antigen is as yet unknown.

Only in-frame clones appear in the TCRdb table, and some are missing; sequencing was by immunoSEQ multiplex PCR. Counted here are about 16,000 clones, almost 85% occurring once; the ten biggest clones make up roughly 8.9%. The CDR3 runs to 13 residues. Germline values: CDR1 MRHNA, CDR2 SNTAGT. Trimming took off 0 bases at V and 9 bases at J, with 9 bases between the two ends. Documented time point: newly diagnosed, previously untreated cHL patient sample. Peripheral samples used as comparators were newly diagnosed, untreated classical Hodgkin lymphoma PBMCs. This chain connects TRBV6-4 to TRBJ2-1; the D gene is possibly TRBD2 (5 bases). Source material: peripheral blood mononuclear cells (PBMCs). This receptor was identified in a human donor with classical Hodgkin lymphoma. This chain's CDR3 is CASSDSSEGEQFF. The DNA of the CDR3 is TGTGCCAGCAGTGACTCAAGTGAGGGTGAGCAGTTCTTC.